These 19 T cell receptor beta chains were sequenced from one sample in a study of cytomegalovirus exposure and HLA in healthy donors. Primers: 60 Vbeta forward and 13 Jbeta reverse. Sequencing was performed with immunoSEQ multiplex PCR; in TCRdb, only in-frame clones are kept and a portion is missing. This repertoire shows roughly 58,000 clones, about four fifths found once; its top ten account for nearly 4%. Source material: PBMCs. Source of these receptors: a woman in her 40s in good health and CMV-seronegative.

This rearrangement joins TRBV7-9 to TRBJ2-7; 9 bases agree with TRBD1. The CDR3 sequence is 14 residues long. After removal of 4 bases from V and 3 bases from J, the junction contained 4 bases not matched to a gene. The germline CDR1 and CDR2 sequences are SEHNR and FQNEAQ (reference sequence). CDR3 coding DNA: TGTGCCAGCAGCTCCCGGGACAGGGTCTACGAGCAGTACTTC. It translates to CASSSRDRVYEQYF.

In its sample, this clone was seen a few times. The chain links TRBV30 to TRBJ2-7; 8 bases are a match to TRBD1. From germline, CDR1 is GTSNPN and CDR2 SVGIG (reference sequence). With 2 bases clipped from V and 4 bases from J, the junction kept 10 bases outside the gene matches. The CDR3 runs 15 residues. CDR3 sequence: CAWSFAGTGNYEQYF. The CDR3 nucleotides read TGTGCCTGGAGTTTCGCCGGGACAGGAAATTACGAGCAGTACTTC.

V and J are TRBV19 and TRBJ1-1; D perhaps matches TRBD1 (5 bases). The CDR3 contains 16 residues. V was pared by 3 bases and J by 1 base, with 15 bases between. Germline CDR1 reads LNHDA; CDR2 reads SQIVND (reference sequence). Here the CDR3 reads CASSMGLLLRNTEAFF. The DNA of the CDR3 is TGTGCCAGTAGTATGGGACTCCTCCTAAGGAACACTGAAGCTTTCTTT.

The chain combines TRBV5-6 with TRBJ1-2; 8 bases map to TRBD1. Germline trimming cut 4 bases from V and 6 bases from J; bases unmatched to any gene: 5. The CDR3 has 13 residues. Germline CDR1 and CDR2: SGHDT and YYEEEE. The CDR3 sequence: CASSGAGGNGYTF. Here the CDR3 DNA reads TGTGCCAGCAGCGGGGCAGGGGGCAATGGCTACACCTTC.

This chain uses TRBV6-4 with TRBJ2-7; maybe TRBD2 (5 bases). CDR1 and CDR2 from the germline V gene are MRHNA and SNTAGT. The V and J ends lost 5 bases and 2 bases respectively, with 13 bases between them. The CDR3 loop spans 14 amino acids. The DNA for the CDR3 is TGTGCCAGCAGTCGGGAAGTCGGGCCCTACGAGCAGTACTTC. Amino acid sequence: CASSREVGPYEQYF.

This clone was found a few times. The rearrangement links TRBV5-1 to TRBJ2-5, with 7 bases lining up with TRBD2. The trim removed 0 bases at V and 2 bases at J, leaving 7 bases unmatched. The CDR3 is made up of 16 amino acids. CDR1 and CDR2 from the germline V gene are SGHRS and YFSETQ. CDR3 nucleotides: TGCGCCAGCAGCTTGGGGCCTAGCGGAAAACAAGAGACCCAGTACTTC. Translation gives CASSLGPSGKQETQYF.

V and J are TRBV28 and TRBJ2-2; no firm D call. Germline V gene sequence: CDR1 MDHEN, CDR2 SYDVKM. The CDR3 runs to 14 residues. V was shortened by 2 bases and J by 6 bases, with 10 bases between the two germline ends. The CDR3 reads CASSLELIAGELFF. CDR3 nucleotides: TGTGCCAGCAGTTTAGAACTTATCGCCGGGGAGCTGTTTTTT.

This rearrangement joins TRBV4-1 to TRBJ1-5; D is uncertain. Germline-derived CDR1 and CDR2 are MGHRA and YSYEKL. The CDR3 length is 15 residues. The V end lost 0 bases, the J end lost 4 bases, and 10 bases lay between the germline ends. The CDR3 sequence: CASSQDRASNQPQHF. The CDR3 region has the DNA TGCGCCAGCAGCCAAGATCGAGCTAGTAATCAGCCCCAGCATTTT.

CDR3 bases: TGTGCCAGCAGCTTAGATTCGACTGAAGCTTTCTTT. Protein sequence: CASSLDSTEAFF. This chain connects TRBV11-2 to TRBJ1-1; no clear D gene. CDR1 SGHAT and CDR2 FQNNGV come from the germline V gene. The CDR3 consists of 12 residues. V was clipped by 0 bases and J by 5 bases, with 4 bases between them.

The chain joins TRBV15 to TRBJ2-1; a weak D match, TRBD2 (5 bases). Germline loops: CDR1 LNHNV, CDR2 YYDKDF (reference sequence). The CDR3 consists of 11 residues. V was clipped by 3 bases and J by 10 bases, with 7 bases between them. Here the CDR3 DNA reads TGTGCCACCAGCAGGGCGGGCGAGCAGTTCTTC. It translates to CATSRAGEQFF. Together with reference TRBV15 and TRBJ2-1, the CDR3 gives the full variable domain: DAMVIQNPRYQVTQFGKPVTLSCSQTLNHNVMYWYQQKSSQAPKLLFHYYDKDFNNEADTPDNFQSRRPNTSFCFLDIRSPGLGDTAMYLCATSRAGEQFFGPGTRLTVL.

The genes are TRBV7-6 and TRBJ2-7; D is uncertain. V gave up 0 bases and J gave up 9 bases, with 15 bases separating them. Germline CDR1 and CDR2: SGHVS and FNYEAQ. The CDR3 covers 14 residues. CDR3 sequence (DNA): TGTGCCAGCAGCTTAGCCCCCAGGTCGTCGACGCAGTACTTC. Its protein product is CASSLAPRSSTQYF.

This chain links TRBV4-3 with TRBJ2-5; TRBD1 matches 10 bases. This CDR3 spans 15 amino acids. Germline lookup yields CDR1 LGHNA and CDR2 YSLEER. Unmatched junction bases numbered 5, after V lost 4 bases and J lost 3 bases. CDR3 protein: CASSRQGAPEETQYF. In DNA, the CDR3 is TGCGCCAGCAGCCGACAGGGGGCGCCCGAAGAGACCCAGTACTTC.

The chain links TRBV2 to TRBJ2-3; TRBD1 matches at 8 bases. The germline CDR1 and CDR2 sequences are SNHLY and FYNNEI. The junction had 9 bases not matched to a gene; V was cut back by 4 bases and J by 0 bases. This CDR3 has 17 residues. In DNA, the CDR3 is TGTGCCAGCAGTGGAGGACAGGGTGATAGAAGCACAGATACGCAGTATTTT. Protein: CASSGGQGDRSTDTQYF.

This clone was counted once. This chain connects TRBV5-1 to TRBJ2-1, with D possibly matching TRBD2 (6 bases). Trimming removed 0 bases at V and 6 bases at J, with 13 bases between. CDR3 length: 15 residues. The germline V gene has CDR1 SGHRS and CDR2 YFSETQ. The CDR3 DNA follows: TGCGCCAGCAGCTTGGTTATGGACTATGGCAATGAGCAGTTCTTC. As protein: CASSLVMDYGNEQFF.

The chain has TRBV7-6 and TRBJ1-5; D possibly corresponds to TRBD1 (5 bases). Germline-derived CDR1 and CDR2 are SGHVS and FNYEAQ. This CDR3 region has 15 residues. V lost 1 base, J lost 7 bases, and 14 bases lay in between. CDR3 protein: CASSLGLRGGQPQHF. The DNA of the CDR3 is TGTGCCAGCAGCTTAGGGTTGAGGGGAGGCCAGCCCCAGCATTTT.

CDR3 in amino acids: CASSLSGGWVVYAYGYTF. DNA of the CDR3: TGTGCCAGCAGTCTGTCGGGGGGTTGGGTCGTTTACGCCTATGGCTACACCTTC. This chain joins TRBV5-6 and TRBJ1-2, with D possibly TRBD1 on 5 matching bases. V was clipped by 5 bases and J by 4 bases, with 27 bases between them. The CDR3 runs 18 residues. Germline V gene data show CDR1 as SGHDT and CDR2 as YYEEEE.

V usage is TRBV11-2 and J usage is TRBJ2-3; D may be TRBD1 (6 bases). V was clipped by 1 base and J by 2 bases, with 16 bases between them. Per the germline V gene, CDR1 is SGHAT and CDR2 is FQNNGV. CDR3 length equals 17 residues. The CDR3 DNA sequence: TGTGCCAGCAGCTTAGTGGACAGCAAGACCTTCACAGATACGCAGTATTTT. Its protein product is CASSLVDSKTFTDTQYF.

The chain carries TRBV4-3 and TRBJ1-5, with no clear D. V gave up 2 bases and J gave up 3 bases, with 5 bases separating them. CDR3 length equals 13 residues. The germline gives CDR1 LGHNA, CDR2 YSLEER. CDR3 sequence: CASSQRINQPQHF. The DNA for the CDR3 is TGCGCCAGCAGCCAACGTATCAATCAGCCCCAGCATTTT.

This chain connects TRBV20-1 to TRBJ1-1; D gene unclear. This CDR3 has 11 amino acids. Trimming removed 0 bases at V and 6 bases at J, with 5 bases between. The germline V gene encodes CDR1 DFQATT and CDR2 SNEGSKA (reference sequence). The CDR3 DNA is TGCAGTGCTAGAGATAGCGCTGAAGCTTTCTTT. It encodes CSARDSAEAFF.